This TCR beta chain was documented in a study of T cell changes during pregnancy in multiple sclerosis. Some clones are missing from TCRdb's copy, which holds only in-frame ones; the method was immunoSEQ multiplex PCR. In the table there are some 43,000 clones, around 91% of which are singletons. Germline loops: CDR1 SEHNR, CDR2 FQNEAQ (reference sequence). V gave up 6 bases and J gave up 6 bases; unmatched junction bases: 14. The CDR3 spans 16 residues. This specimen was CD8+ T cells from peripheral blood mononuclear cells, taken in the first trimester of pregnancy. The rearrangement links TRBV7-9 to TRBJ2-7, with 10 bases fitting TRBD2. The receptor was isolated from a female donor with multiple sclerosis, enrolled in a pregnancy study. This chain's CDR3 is CASSPSVLAGVPEQYF. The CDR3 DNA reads TGTGCCAGCAGTCCAAGCGTCCTAGCGGGAGTTCCCGAGCAGTACTTC.